This T cell receptor (beta chain) derives from a study of cytomegalovirus exposure and HLA in healthy donors. Study results and caveats: Among CMV-associated TCR beta chains, most appeared HLA-restricted in a later analysis. Apart from CMV serostatus, no immune exposure information was available.

The PCR used 60 Vbeta and 13 Jbeta primers. Method: immunoSEQ multiplex PCR; TCRdb's copy keeps in-frame clones and lacks some. The sample lists 65,000 to 70,000 clones; approximately 77% were seen once. Concerning this clone: What it recognizes is unknown.

Germline V gene data show CDR1 as SEHNR and CDR2 as FQNEAQ (reference sequence). Trimming left V 5 bases short and J 0 bases short, with 13 bases between. The CDR3 length is 16 residues. The sample consisted of PBMCs. The V and J genes are TRBV7-9 and TRBJ1-4; tentatively, D is TRBD1 (6 bases). The receptor was isolated from a woman in her twenties or thirties in good health and CMV-seropositive. CDR3 DNA sequence: TGTGCCAGCAGCCAAGACAGGCCTGCAACTAATGAAAAACTGTTTTTT. Protein product: CASSQDRPATNEKLFF.